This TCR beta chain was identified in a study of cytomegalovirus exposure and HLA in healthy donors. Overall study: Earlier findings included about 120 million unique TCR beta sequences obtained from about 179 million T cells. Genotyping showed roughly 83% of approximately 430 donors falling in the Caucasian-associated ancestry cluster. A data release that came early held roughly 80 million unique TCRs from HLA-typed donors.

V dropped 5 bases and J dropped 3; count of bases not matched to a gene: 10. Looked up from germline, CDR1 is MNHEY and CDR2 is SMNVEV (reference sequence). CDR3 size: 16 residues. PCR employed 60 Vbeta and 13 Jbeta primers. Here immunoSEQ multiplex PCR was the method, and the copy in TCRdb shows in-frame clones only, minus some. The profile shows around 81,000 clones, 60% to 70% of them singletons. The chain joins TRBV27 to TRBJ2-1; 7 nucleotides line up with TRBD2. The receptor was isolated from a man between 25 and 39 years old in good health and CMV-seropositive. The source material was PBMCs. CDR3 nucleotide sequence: TGTGCCAGCAGTAAAGCCGGGACTACCTTCTACAATGAGCAGTTCTTC. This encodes CASSKAGTTFYNEQFF.